This T cell receptor beta chain emerged from a study of T cell responses to AZD1222 COVID-19 vaccine. Study information: It was second doses at about 4 or about 12 weeks that were pooled.

CDR1 is SGHAT, CDR2 FQNNGV, per germline. With 1 base removed from V and 8 bases from J, the gap between germline ends came to 14 bases. The CDR3 length is 14 residues. Findings and caveats of the study: Recipients of AZD1222 seropositive at baseline numbered only 5 to 7. Spike-specific TCR breadth and depth both grew after two AZD1222 doses.

Assay used: immunoSEQ multiplex PCR; TCRdb lists only in-frame clones, some missing. The data show approximately 71,000 clones, about three quarters seen once. Notes on this clone: Its target is unknown.

The chain carries TRBV11-2 and TRBJ1-2; D is possibly TRBD1 (6 bases). Sequenced material: peripheral blood, taken on day 0 of AZD1222 vaccination. This receptor was identified in an adult in good health. As DNA, the CDR3 is TGTGCCAGCAGCTTAGGTTTGGGGGCTGAAGGCTACACCTTC. As protein: CASSLGLGAEGYTF.